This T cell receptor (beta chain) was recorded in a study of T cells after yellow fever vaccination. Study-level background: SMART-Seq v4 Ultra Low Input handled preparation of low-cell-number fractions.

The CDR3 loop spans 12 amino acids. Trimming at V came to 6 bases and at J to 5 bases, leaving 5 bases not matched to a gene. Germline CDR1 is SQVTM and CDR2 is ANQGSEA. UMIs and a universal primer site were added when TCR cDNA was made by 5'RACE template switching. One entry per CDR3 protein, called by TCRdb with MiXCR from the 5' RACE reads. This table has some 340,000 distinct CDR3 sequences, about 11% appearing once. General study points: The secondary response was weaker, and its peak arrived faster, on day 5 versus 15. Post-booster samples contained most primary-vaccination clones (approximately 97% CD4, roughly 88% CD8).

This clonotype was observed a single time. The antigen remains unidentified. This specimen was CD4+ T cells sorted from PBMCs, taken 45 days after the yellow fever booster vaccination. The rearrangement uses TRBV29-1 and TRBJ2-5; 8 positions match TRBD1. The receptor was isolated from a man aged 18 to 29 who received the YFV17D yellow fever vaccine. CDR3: CSVRTGRETQYF. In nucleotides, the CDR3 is TGCAGCGTACGGACAGGGCGGGAGACCCAGTACTTC.